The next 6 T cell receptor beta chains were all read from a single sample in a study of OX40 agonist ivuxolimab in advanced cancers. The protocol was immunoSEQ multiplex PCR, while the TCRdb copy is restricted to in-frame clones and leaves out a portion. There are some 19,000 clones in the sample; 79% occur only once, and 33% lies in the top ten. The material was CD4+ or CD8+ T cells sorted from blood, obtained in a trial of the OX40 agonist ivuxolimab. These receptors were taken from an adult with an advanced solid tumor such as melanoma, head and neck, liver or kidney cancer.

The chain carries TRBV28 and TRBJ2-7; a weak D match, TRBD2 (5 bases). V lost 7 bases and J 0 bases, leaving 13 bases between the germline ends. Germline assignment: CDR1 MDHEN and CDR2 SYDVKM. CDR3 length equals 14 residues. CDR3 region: CASKSPRDSYEQYF. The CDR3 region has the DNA TGTGCCAGCAAGTCTCCTCGGGACTCCTACGAGCAGTACTTC.

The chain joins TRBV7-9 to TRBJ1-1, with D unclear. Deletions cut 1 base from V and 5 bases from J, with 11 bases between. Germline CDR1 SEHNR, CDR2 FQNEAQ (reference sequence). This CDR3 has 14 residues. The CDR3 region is CASSLGGTVTEAFF. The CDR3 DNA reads TGTGCCAGCAGCTTAGGGGGAACAGTAACTGAAGCTTTCTTT.

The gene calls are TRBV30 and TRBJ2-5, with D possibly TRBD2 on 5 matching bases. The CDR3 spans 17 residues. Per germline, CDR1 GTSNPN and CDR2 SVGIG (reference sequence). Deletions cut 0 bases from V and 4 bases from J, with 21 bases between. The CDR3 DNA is TGTGCCTGGAGTGTCAGTCAACGGAGGTTTGTGTCAGAGACCCAGTACTTC. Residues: CAWSVSQRRFVSETQYF.

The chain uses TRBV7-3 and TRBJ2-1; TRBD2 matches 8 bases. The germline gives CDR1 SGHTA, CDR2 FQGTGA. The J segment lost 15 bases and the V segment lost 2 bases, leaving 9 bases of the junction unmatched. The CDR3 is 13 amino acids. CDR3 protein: CASSLSGLEEPFF. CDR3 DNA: TGTGCCAGCAGCTTATCGGGACTAGAGGAACCGTTCTTC.

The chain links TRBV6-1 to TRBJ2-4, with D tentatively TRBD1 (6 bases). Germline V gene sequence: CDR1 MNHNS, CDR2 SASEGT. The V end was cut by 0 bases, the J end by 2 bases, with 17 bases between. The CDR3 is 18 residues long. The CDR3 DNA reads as TGTGCCAGCAGTGAAGCGCCTACAGGGCGGATGACCAAAAACATTCAGTACTTC. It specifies CASSEAPTGRMTKNIQYF.

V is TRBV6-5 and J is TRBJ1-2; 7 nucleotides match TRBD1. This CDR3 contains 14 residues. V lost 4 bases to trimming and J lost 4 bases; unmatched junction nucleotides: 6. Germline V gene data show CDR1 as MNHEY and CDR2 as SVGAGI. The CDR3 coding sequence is TGTGCCAGCAGTTCGACAGGGAGGGGCTATGGCTACACCTTC. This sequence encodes CASSSTGRGYGYTF.